The clone carrying this TCR beta chain has a count of ten or more. Antigen unknown. The CDR3 loop spans 14 amino acids. The V end lost 1 base, the J end lost 4 bases, and 12 bases lay between the germline ends. Per germline, CDR1 DFQATT and CDR2 SNEGSKA (reference sequence). TCRdb re-called the 5' RACE reads through MiXCR, storing one row per CDR3 protein. The sample consists of about 16,000 distinct CDR3 sequences, about 5.8% of them appearing once. This sample stems from a study of spatial heterogeneity in lung cancer. Whole-study context: For tumor regions, TCR transcript counts showed a strong correlation with a T cell module score derived from matched bulk RNA-seq.

The time point denotes: sample taken at primary tumor resection. Study observations and caveats: Tracking of tumor mutation counts was seen in expanded intratumoral alpha and beta TCR counts.

This sequence originates from a female donor with early-stage non-small cell lung cancer. The specimen comprised lung tumor tissue, sampled at surgery. The rearrangement uses TRBV20-1 and TRBJ2-3; D gene uncertain. The CDR3 loop reads CSARGSSRSDTQYF. CDR3 coding DNA: TGCAGTGCTAGAGGGTCCTCTAGGTCAGATACGCAGTATTTT.